The clone carrying this T cell receptor (beta chain) was seen once. The target antigen is unknown. Germline trimming cut 11 bases from V and 3 bases from J; bases unmatched to any gene: 6. The CDR3 contains 12 residues. Germline V gene data show CDR1 as SNHLY and CDR2 as FYNNEI. The sample comes from a study of cytomegalovirus exposure and HLA in healthy donors. The overall study: The 120 or so validation repertoires were produced on the same platform as the 550 to 700 repertoires of the first cohort. This was reported in a later analysis.

A roughly 120-subject validation cohort, separate from the approximately 690-subject first cohort, supplied the donors. Study-level points and caveats: Published work reported that the classifier diagnosed cytomegalovirus status with high specificity and sensitivity. Most TCR sequences were rare, but some public TCRs occurred in many donors.

Repertoires were generated with immunoSEQ multiplex PCR, while TCRdb's copy carries only in-frame clones and drops some. Here the sample spans about 240,000 clones, around 88% being singletons. The V gene is TRBV2, the J gene TRBJ1-2; 7 nucleotides line up with TRBD1. The source is a woman in her twenties or thirties in good health and CMV-seropositive. Material: PBMCs. In DNA, the CDR3 is TGTGCCTCCGACAGGGATGACTATGGCTACACCTTC. Its protein is CASDRDDYGYTF. Based on the CDR3 plus reference TRBV2 and TRBJ1-2, the full variable domain is EPEVTQTPSHQVTQMGQEVILRCVPISNHLYFYWYRQILGQKVEFLVSFYNNEISEKSEIFDDQFSVERPDGSNFTLKIRSTKLEDSAMYFCASDRDDYGYTFGSGTRLTVV.